A single sample is the source of the 14 T cell receptor beta chains below, sequenced in a study of beta chain features in type 1 diabetes. Points from the study as a whole: Among all four CD4+ subsets, Type 1 diabetes patients had TCRB CDR3s that were moderately but significantly shorter.

Antigens for these TCRs are unknown. The isolated RNA, all of it, was reverse transcribed, so expressed TCRB transcripts were what got sequenced. Only in-frame clones appear in the TCRdb table, and some are missing; sequencing was by immunoSEQ multiplex PCR. The sample lists hundreds of thousands of clones; about 14% were seen once. The sample taken for sequencing was naive CD4+ T cells from blood. Source of these receptors: a man between 18 and 29 years old with type 1 diabetes.

The J gene is TRBJ2-1, the V gene TRBV4-3, with TRBD2 identical over 7 bases. The length of the CDR3 is 17 residues. J lost 5 bases, V lost 4 bases, and 14 bases had no gene match. Germline V gene lookup returns CDR1 LGHNA and CDR2 YSLEER. The CDR3 DNA sequence: TGCGCCAGCAGCCGCCAAATCGGGCGGGGGACCAACAATGAGCAGTTCTTC. This encodes CASSRQIGRGTNNEQFF.

A few counts support this clone. The genes are TRBV2 and TRBJ2-3, with D unresolved. The CDR3 sequence is 15 residues long. In germline, CDR1 is SNHLY, CDR2 FYNNEI. V lost 2 bases to trimming and J lost 0 bases, with 9 bases between them. CDR3 sequence: CASSELTASTDTQYF. The CDR3 nucleotides read TGTGCCAGCAGTGAATTAACGGCTAGCACAGATACGCAGTATTTT. Full variable domain (missing parts from reference TRBV2 and TRBJ2-3): EPEVTQTPSHQVTQMGQEVILRCVPISNHLYFYWYRQILGQKVEFLVSFYNNEISEKSEIFDDQFSVERPDGSNFTLKIRSTKLEDSAMYFCASSELTASTDTQYFGPGTRLTVL.

This clone has just a few counts. This chain links TRBV7-9 with TRBJ1-6; D might be TRBD1 (6 bases). The CDR3 length is 15 residues. V was pared by 6 bases and J by 5 bases, with 14 bases between. The germline gives CDR1 SEHNR, CDR2 FQNEAQ (reference sequence). CDR3 nucleotide sequence: TGTGCCAGCAGTTCACAGGGACACAATAATTCACCCCTCCACTTT. Encoded protein: CASSSQGHNNSPLHF.

This chain links TRBV2 with TRBJ1-5, with 8 bases fitting TRBD1. Trimming removed 6 bases from V and 7 bases from J; junction bases left unmatched: 8. Germline CDR1 is SNHLY and CDR2 is FYNNEI. This CDR3 has 14 amino acids. Here the CDR3 DNA reads TGTGCCAGCAGCCCGGACAGGGATCGCCAGCCCCAGCATTTT. Its protein product is CASSPDRDRQPQHF.

The J gene is TRBJ2-5, the V gene TRBV28; 7 bases map to TRBD2. The CDR3 is 16 amino acids. V lost 3 bases and J lost 5; bases outside the gene matches: 12. From germline, CDR1 is MDHEN and CDR2 SYDVKM. CDR3 loop: CASSLGWGGAIETQYF. CDR3 DNA sequence: TGTGCCAGCAGTTTGGGATGGGGGGGAGCAATTGAGACCCAGTACTTC.

The chain has TRBV2 and TRBJ2-7; D gene unclear. CDR1 and CDR2 from the germline V gene are SNHLY and FYNNEI. The ends were cut back, 5 bases at V and 6 bases at J, with 8 bases in the middle. CDR3 length equals 11 residues. Here the CDR3 DNA reads TGTGCCAGCAGTTACCAAGCCGAGCAGTACTTC. Its protein product is CASSYQAEQYF.

This clone was picked up one time. In the same sample, other DNA sequences code for this CDR3. The chain employs TRBV28 and TRBJ2-3; 7 nucleotides agree with TRBD2. Germline V gives CDR1 MDHEN, CDR2 SYDVKM. V shed 5 bases and J 3 bases; nucleotides not matched to a gene: 5. This CDR3 contains 14 residues. CDR3 residues: CASSTSGGTDTQYF. The CDR3 nucleotides read TGTGCCAGCAGTACGTCCGGGGGGACAGATACGCAGTATTTT.

This clone showed up just a few times. The V call is TRBV5-1, the J call TRBJ2-3, with 7 bases aligning to TRBD1. Germline loops: CDR1 SGHRS, CDR2 YFSETQ. CDR3 length equals 16 residues. With 0 bases clipped from V and 2 bases from J, the junction kept 6 bases outside the gene matches. DNA for the CDR3: TGCGCCAGCAGCTTGGACAGGGGAATTTACACAGATACGCAGTATTTT. The encoded protein is CASSLDRGIYTDTQYF. The whole variable domain, remainder taken from reference TRBV5-1 and TRBJ2-3, is KAGVTQTPRYLIKTRGQQVTLSCSPISGHRSVSWYQQTPGQGLQFLFEYFSETQRNKGNFPGRFSGRQFSNSRSEMNVSTLELGDSALYLCASSLDRGIYTDTQYFGPGTRLTVL.

This chain joins TRBV21-1 and TRBJ2-5; no check of the table's D call, TRBD2, against the DNA was made. TRBV21-1 is termed a pseudogene. This CDR3 contains 15 residues. CDR3 coding DNA: TGTGCCAGCAGTAGGGAGAGCGGGAGGAGGGAGACCCAGTACTTC. Its protein product is CASSRESGRRETQYF.

In this sample, this clone turned up a few times. V usage is TRBV25-1 and J usage is TRBJ1-4; D might be TRBD1 (6 bases). Germline V gives CDR1 MGHDK, CDR2 SYGVNS. The CDR3 sequence is 14 residues long. Trimming removed 5 bases at V and 7 bases at J, with 14 bases between. For the CDR3, the DNA is TGTGCCAGCAGTATGGTGGGGGCGGGTGAAAAACTGTTTTTT. It codes for CASSMVGAGEKLFF.

This clone was counted between two and nine times. The chain is built from TRBV28 and TRBJ2-3, with 12 bases that match TRBD2. The CDR3 totals 16 residues. Germline loops: CDR1 MDHEN, CDR2 SYDVKM. V shed 4 bases, J shed 11 bases, and the junction held 13 bases outside the gene matches. The CDR3 DNA is TGTGCCAGCAGTTATACTAGCGGGAGGCTTCTCAGTGGGCAGTATTTT. This encodes CASSYTSGRLLSGQYF.

This clone was picked up a small number of times. The rearrangement uses TRBV27 and TRBJ2-5; 8 bases fit TRBD2. J gave up 4 bases and V 8 bases, and 3 bases lay outside the gene matches. Germline V gene sequence: CDR1 MNHEY, CDR2 SMNVEV (reference sequence). The CDR3 loop spans 12 amino acids. CDR3 protein: CASGTRTETQYF. CDR3 nucleotides: TGTGCCAGCGGGACTAGAACAGAGACCCAGTACTTC.

On this clone: This sample includes further DNA sequences coding for the same CDR3. The rearrangement uses TRBV5-1 and TRBJ2-7; no firm D call. The ends were cut back, 5 bases at V and 4 bases at J, with 10 bases in the middle. CDR3 length: 12 amino acids. CDR1 is SGHRS, CDR2 YFSETQ, per germline. CDR3 DNA: TGCGCCAGCAGTCTTGATCGATACGAGCAGTACTTC. This codes for CASSLDRYEQYF.

This clone was seen only a few times. This sequence joins TRBV15 and TRBJ2-5; D unresolved. Germline V gene data show CDR1 as LNHNV and CDR2 as YYDKDF (reference sequence). This CDR3 region has 14 residues. V was pared by 5 bases and J by 3 bases, with 13 bases between. The chain's CDR3 is CATSATPPKETQYF. CDR3 nucleotides: TGTGCCACCAGCGCGACTCCCCCCAAAGAGACCCAGTACTTC.